The clone carrying this T cell receptor beta chain was seen at least ten times. What it binds is not known. A template switching step contributed a universal primer site, while unique molecular identifiers were present in the cDNA. Each CDR3 protein is one row after TCRdb ran MiXCR on the 5' RACE reads. The data show roughly 490,000 distinct CDR3 sequences, around 15% seen once. The data belong to a study of identical twins. Findings and limits, study-wide: In cord blood, abundant beta clonotypes had fewer insertions; memory showed no trend. Models underpredicted monozygotic twin sharing of out-of-frame TCR alpha. It was cross-sectional statistical analysis, not following the same donors, that the conclusions relied on.

Germline values: CDR1 SEHNR, CDR2 FQNEAQ (reference sequence). The V end lost 11 bases, the J end lost 1 base, and 17 bases lay between the germline ends. The CDR3 is 14 amino acids. A further study also used this sample, focusing on yellow fever vaccine responses in identical twins.

The receptor comes from a woman aged 18-35 years in good health. The V gene is TRBV7-9, the J gene TRBJ1-1; TRBD1 is a possible D gene (5 bases). The sequenced sample was CD4+ T cells sorted from blood. The CDR3 loop reads CAVLRGLGNTEAFF. The CDR3 DNA reads TGTGCCGTTCTTAGGGGTCTCGGGAACACTGAAGCTTTCTTT.